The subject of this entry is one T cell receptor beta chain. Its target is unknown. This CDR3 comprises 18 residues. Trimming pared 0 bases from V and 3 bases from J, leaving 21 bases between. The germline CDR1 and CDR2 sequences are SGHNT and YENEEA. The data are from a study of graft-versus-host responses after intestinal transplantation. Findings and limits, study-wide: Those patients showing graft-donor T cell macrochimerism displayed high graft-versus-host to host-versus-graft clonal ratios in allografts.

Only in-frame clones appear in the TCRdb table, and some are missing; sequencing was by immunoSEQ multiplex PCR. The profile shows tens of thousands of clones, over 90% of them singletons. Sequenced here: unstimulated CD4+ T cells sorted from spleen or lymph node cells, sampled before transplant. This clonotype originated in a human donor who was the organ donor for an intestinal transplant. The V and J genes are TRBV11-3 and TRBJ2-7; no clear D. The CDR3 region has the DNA TGTGCCAGCAGCTTAGATTTGCCCTTCGGTGGGCCCGACTACGAGCAGTACTTC. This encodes CASSLDLPFGGPDYEQYF.